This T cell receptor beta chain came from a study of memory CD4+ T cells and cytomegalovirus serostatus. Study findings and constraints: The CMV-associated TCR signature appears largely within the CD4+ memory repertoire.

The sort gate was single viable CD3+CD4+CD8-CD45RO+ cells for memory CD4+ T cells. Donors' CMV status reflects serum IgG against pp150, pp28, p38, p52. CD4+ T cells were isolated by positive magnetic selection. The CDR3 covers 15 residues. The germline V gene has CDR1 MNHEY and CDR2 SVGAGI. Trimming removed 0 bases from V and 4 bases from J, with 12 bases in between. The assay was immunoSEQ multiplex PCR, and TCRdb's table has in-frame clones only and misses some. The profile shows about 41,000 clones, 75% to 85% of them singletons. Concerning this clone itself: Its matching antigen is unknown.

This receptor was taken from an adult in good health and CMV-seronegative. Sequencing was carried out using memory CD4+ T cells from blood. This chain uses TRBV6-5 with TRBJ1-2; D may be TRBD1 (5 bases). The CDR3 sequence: CASSYSKGLIYGYTF. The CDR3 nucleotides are TGTGCCAGCAGTTACTCAAAGGGACTCATCTATGGCTACACCTTC.